The 23 T cell receptor beta chains below come from one sample, sequenced in a study of regulatory dendritic cells for organ transplantation. The repertoire was sequenced with immunoSEQ multiplex PCR; TCRdb's copy has only in-frame clones and lacks some. The top ten clones hold under 25% of a sample with nearly 5,500 clones, 65% to 80% of them seen once. Their target antigens are unknown. Allogeneic regulatory or mature dendritic cells were co-cultured for roughly five days with CFSE-labeled sorted T cells at 1:10. Sequenced material: memory CD8+ T cells from blood cultured with regulatory dendritic cells. The subset is: CD45RO+ memory T cells. Source of these receptors: a human donor in good health.

This chain links TRBV7-9 with TRBJ1-1; TRBD1 might be the D (6 bases). Germline values: CDR1 SEHNR, CDR2 FQNEAQ (reference sequence). CDR3 size: 17 residues. V gave up 8 bases and J gave up 0 bases, with 22 bases separating them. CDR3: CASRGGGGTPMNTEAFF. In nucleotides, the CDR3 is TGTGCCAGCCGAGGGGGTGGTGGCACCCCCATGAACACTGAAGCTTTCTTT.

This chain uses TRBV11-2 with TRBJ2-7; 8 bases fit TRBD2. The CDR3 has 14 residues. V lost 4 bases and J lost 2; bases outside the gene matches: 4. Germline V gene sequence: CDR1 SGHAT, CDR2 FQNNGV. The CDR3 protein is CASSSYGGAYEQYF. CDR3 nucleotides: TGTGCCAGCAGCTCCTACGGGGGGGCCTACGAGCAGTACTTC. Supplemented by reference TRBV11-2 and TRBJ2-7, the full variable domain reads EAGVAQSPRYKIIEKRQSVAFWCNPISGHATLYWYQQILGQGPKLLIQFQNNGVVDDSQLPKDRFSAERLKGVDSTLKIQPAKLEDSAVYLCASSSYGGAYEQYFGPGTRLTVT.

The rearrangement joins TRBV19 to TRBJ1-4; 7 bases fit TRBD1. Trimming removed 6 bases from V and 0 bases from J; junction bases left unmatched: 4. In germline, CDR1 is LNHDA, CDR2 SQIVND (reference sequence). This CDR3 is 15 amino acids long. The DNA for the CDR3 is TGTGCCAGTAGCCAGGGGACAGCAACTAATGAAAAACTGTTTTTT. Residues: CASSQGTATNEKLFF.

The chain has TRBV28 and TRBJ2-7, with no clear D. This CDR3 region has 13 residues. Per germline, CDR1 MDHEN and CDR2 SYDVKM. V was trimmed by 3 bases and J by 4 bases, leaving 10 bases between them. CDR3 DNA: TGTGCCAGCAGTTTTTTTTCCGCTTACGAGCAGTACTTC. It is translated as CASSFFSAYEQYF.

The chain uses TRBV4-2 and TRBJ1-2; 11 positions agree with TRBD1. Losses at the gene ends were 3 bases for V and 4 bases for J; bases not matched to a gene: 10. This CDR3 contains 17 residues. Germline assignment: CDR1 LGHNA and CDR2 YNFKEQ. Here the CDR3 DNA reads TGTGCCAGCAGCCACCCAGGACAGGGGGCAACAGGCTATGGCTACACCTTC. Translated, it gives CASSHPGQGATGYGYTF.

V and J are TRBV9 and TRBJ2-3; D might be TRBD1 (6 bases). Trimming took 0 bases from V and 6 from J, leaving 8 bases between them. CDR3 length: 13 residues. Germline V gives CDR1 SGDLS, CDR2 YYNGEE. The CDR3 spells CASSVGGGDTQYF. The CDR3 DNA sequence: TGTGCCAGCAGCGTAGGAGGGGGTGATACGCAGTATTTT. The full variable domain, its missing parts supplied by reference TRBV9 and TRBJ2-3, is DSGVTQTPKHLITATGQRVTLRCSPRSGDLSVYWYQQSLDQGLQFLIQYYNGEERAKGNILERFSAQQFPDLHSELNLSSLELGDSALYFCASSVGGGDTQYFGPGTRLTVL.

The rearrangement joins TRBV30 to TRBJ1-2, with a possible D match to TRBD1 (5 bases). The CDR3 runs to 14 residues. Germline lookup yields CDR1 GTSNPN and CDR2 SVGIG (reference sequence). V lost 2 bases to trimming and J lost 8 bases, with 18 bases between them. The chain's CDR3 is CAWSIFARGRGYTF. CDR3 bases: TGTGCCTGGAGTATCTTTGCTAGGGGCCGGGGCTACACCTTC.

This clone was counted only a few times. This chain links TRBV19 with TRBJ1-1, with unresolved D. Trimming removed 3 bases at V and 4 bases at J, with 15 bases between. Germline assignment: CDR1 LNHDA and CDR2 SQIVND (reference sequence). This CDR3 spans 15 amino acids. The CDR3 is CASSMVWGVSTEAFF. The CDR3 DNA follows: TGTGCCAGTAGTATGGTTTGGGGAGTGAGCACTGAAGCTTTCTTT.

The V gene is TRBV6-4, the J gene TRBJ2-3, with D unresolved. Germline CDR1 MRHNA, CDR2 SNTAGT. V lost 2 bases, J lost 2 bases, and 11 bases lay in between. The CDR3 is 15 amino acids. The CDR3 is CASSDGREVTDTQYF. CDR3 bases: TGTGCCAGCAGTGACGGGCGAGAAGTCACAGATACGCAGTATTTT.

The chain employs TRBV7-9 and TRBJ1-1, with a weak D call TRBD1 (6 bases). V was shortened by 5 bases and J by 8 bases, with 12 bases between the two germline ends. The CDR3 totals 12 residues. The V gene's germline CDR1 is SEHNR and CDR2 FQNEAQ (reference sequence). The CDR3 loop reads CASSHAQGEAFF. For the CDR3, the DNA is TGTGCCAGCAGCCACGCACAGGGAGAAGCTTTCTTT.

V and J are TRBV5-4 and TRBJ1-2, with a weak D call TRBD1 (5 bases). Germline lookup yields CDR1 SGHNT and CDR2 YYREEE (reference sequence). V was trimmed by 3 bases and J by 3 bases, leaving 12 bases between them. This CDR3 comprises 14 residues. The CDR3 coding sequence is TGTGCCAGCAGCTGGGGGGGTCTTTACTATGGCTACACCTTC. Translation gives CASSWGGLYYGYTF.

This clone was detected only a few times. This rearrangement joins TRBV10-2 to TRBJ2-5; a weak D match, TRBD2 (5 bases). V was pared by 2 bases and J by 6 bases, with 10 bases between. The CDR3 runs 13 residues. CDR1 and CDR2 from the germline V gene are WSHSY and SAAADI. This CDR3 reads CASSEGEFKTQYF. CDR3 sequence (DNA): TGCGCCAGCAGTGAGGGGGAGTTTAAGACCCAGTACTTC.

This chain uses TRBV6-4 with TRBJ2-3; D tentatively reads TRBD1 or TRBD2 (5 bases each). Per the germline V gene, CDR1 is MRHNA and CDR2 is SNTAGT. This CDR3 has 14 amino acids. V was cut by 4 bases and J by 2 bases, with 10 bases left in between. Written as DNA, the CDR3 is TGTGCCAGCAGTGCCACAGGACTCACAGATACGCAGTATTTT. This encodes CASSATGLTDTQYF.

V gene TRBV5-5 combines with J gene TRBJ1-5; D remains ambiguous. The V gene's germline CDR1 is SGHKS and CDR2 YYEKEE (reference sequence). The CDR3 consists of 15 residues. V dropped 1 base and J dropped 0 bases, with 8 bases sitting between them. The chain's CDR3 is CASSLNGYSNQPQHF. The DNA of the CDR3 is TGTGCCAGCAGCTTGAACGGTTATAGCAATCAGCCCCAGCATTTT.

This clone was picked up a small number of times. CDR3 sequence (DNA): TGTGCCAGCAGCAGGGTTGACAGGGTGCAAGAGACCCAGTACTTC. This codes for CASSRVDRVQETQYF. The chain links TRBV21-1 to TRBJ2-5; the listed D gene, TRBD1, was not tested against the DNA. TRBV21-1 is deemed a pseudogene. The length of the CDR3 is 15 residues.

The chain combines TRBV30 with TRBJ1-1; D is undetermined. Deletions cut 4 bases from V and 4 bases from J, with 7 bases between. Germline CDR1 and CDR2: GTSNPN and SVGIG (reference sequence). The CDR3 totals 11 residues. The CDR3 protein is CAWNLGTEAFF. CDR3 in DNA: TGTGCCTGGAACCTAGGCACTGAAGCTTTCTTT.

V and J are TRBV5-1 and TRBJ2-1; D may be TRBD2 (6 bases). V shed 4 bases and J shed 4 bases, with 6 bases lying between them. Germline lookup yields CDR1 SGHRS and CDR2 YFSETQ. The CDR3 extends over 12 amino acids. The DNA of the CDR3 is TGCGCCAGCAGCCGGGGGTACAATGAGCAGTTCTTC. It yields the protein CASSRGYNEQFF.

This clone was seen more than once but under ten times. The chain joins TRBV19 to TRBJ1-2, with unresolved D. CDR3 length: 13 amino acids. Trimming stripped 7 bases from V and 4 bases from J, with 13 bases between. Germline loops: CDR1 LNHDA, CDR2 SQIVND (reference sequence). The CDR3 DNA sequence: TGTGCCAGTACCGCCGCGACATTCTATGGCTACACCTTC. Residues: CASTAATFYGYTF.

The chain links TRBV6-1 to TRBJ1-2; 9 bases fit TRBD1. The CDR3 consists of 15 residues. V lost 4 bases and J lost 4; bases outside the gene matches: 7. Germline lookup yields CDR1 MNHNS and CDR2 SASEGT. In nucleotides, the CDR3 is TGTGCCAGCAGTGCCAGGACAGGGGAAGGCTATGGCTACACCTTC. It codes for CASSARTGEGYGYTF.

This chain uses TRBV19 with TRBJ2-3, with a weak D call TRBD1 (5 bases). Germline V lookup: CDR1 LNHDA, CDR2 SQIVND (reference sequence). CDR3 length: 15 amino acids. V was trimmed by 5 bases and J by 4 bases, leaving 16 bases between them. The CDR3, as DNA: TGTGCCAGTAGTCGCTTGTCAGGGTTTGCAGATACGCAGTATTTT. Protein sequence: CASSRLSGFADTQYF.

The chain recombines TRBV18 with TRBJ2-7; D is unclear. V shed 2 bases and J shed 6 bases, with 5 bases lying between them. Germline CDR1 is KGHSH and CDR2 is LQKENI. The CDR3 sequence is 11 residues long. The CDR3 loop reads CASSPEPEQYF. DNA for the CDR3: TGTGCCAGCTCACCAGAGCCCGAGCAGTACTTC. The variable domain in full, completed from reference TRBV18 and TRBJ2-7, reads NAGVMQNPRHLVRRRGQEARLRCSPMKGHSHVYWYRQLPEEGLKFMVYLQKENIIDESGMPKERFSAEFPKEGPSILRIQQVVRGDSAAYFCASSPEPEQYFGPGTRLTVT.

The chain is built from TRBV6-6 and TRBJ2-5; possible D gene TRBD1, 5 bases. V gave up 2 bases and J gave up 5 bases, with 12 bases separating them. The CDR3 is 14 residues long. Per germline, CDR1 MNHNY and CDR2 SVGAGI (reference sequence). In DNA, the CDR3 is TGTGCCAGCAGTTACCAGGGCCCACAGGAGACCCAGTACTTC. Translation: CASSYQGPQETQYF.

This rearrangement joins TRBV28 to TRBJ2-7; D is unresolved. The CDR3 has 14 amino acids. The germline V gene encodes CDR1 MDHEN and CDR2 SYDVKM. The ends were cut back, 3 bases at V and 1 base at J, with 10 bases in the middle. DNA of the CDR3: TGTGCCAGCAGTTTTAGTAGCCCATCCTACGAGCAGTACTTC. Amino acids: CASSFSSPSYEQYF.